This T cell receptor (beta chain) was identified in a study of beta chain features in type 1 diabetes. Overall study results and limits: The analysis here could not establish whether HLA type shapes TCRB rearrangement.

The germline V gene encodes CDR1 GTSNPN and CDR2 SVGIG (reference sequence). The CDR3 is 16 residues long. J lost 4 bases, V lost 3 bases, and 9 bases had no gene match. Expressed TCRB transcripts were sequenced after all isolated RNA was converted to cDNA. Libraries were prepared by immunoSEQ multiplex PCR; TCRdb keeps only in-frame clonotypes and omits some of them. The data show 160,000 or so clones, 7% to 10% seen once. Sorting of CD4+ naive, central memory, regulatory and stem cell-like memory cells was performed via CD45RO/CCR7/CD25/CD127/CD95/CD27. In this sample, this clone turned up a few times. Its specificity is not known.

V gene TRBV30 combines with J gene TRBJ2-3, with TRBD2 matching over 11 bases. The sequenced material came from central memory CD4+ T cells from blood. This TCR was recovered from a woman aged 18-35 years in good health. The CDR3 loop is CAWSKGTSGSSDTQYF. Here the CDR3 DNA reads TGTGCCTGGAGCAAAGGGACTAGCGGTTCGTCAGATACGCAGTATTTT.